This is a list of T cell receptor beta chains from one sample in a study of blood T cells in healthy people across ages. TCRdb re-called the 5' RACE reads through MiXCR, storing one row per CDR3 protein. The data contain about 830,000 distinct CDR3 sequences, roughly 64% of them seen just once; the ten biggest clones take up roughly 22%. Sequencing was carried out using blood. These receptor sequences come from a man aged 25-45 years in good health. CDR3s include the opening cysteine and the closing phenylalanine or tryptophan. The D gene is left open where the match is weak. Size values are once, few and many counts, or a class for expanded clones, and some rows have none.

d_gene,abundance,v_gene,j_gene,CDR3nt,CDR3aa
TRBD2,NA,TRBV9,TRBJ2-1,TGTGCCAGCAGCGTCTGGAGGCTAGCGGGTAATCAAGAGCAGTTCTTC,CASSVWRLAGNQEQFF
TRBD2,NA,TRBV7-8,TRBJ2-1,TGTGCCAGCAGCTTTCCCCCGGGACTAGCGGCAAATGAGCAGTTCTTC,CASSFPPGLAANEQFF
NA,NA,TRBV11-2,TRBJ2-1,TGTGCCAGCAGCTTAGGCCCTTATCTCCACAATGAGCAGTTCTTC,CASSLGPYLHNEQFF
TRBD2,NA,TRBV29-1,TRBJ2-1,TGCAGCGCCCAAGGAGCGGGAGGCGGCTCCTACAATGAGCAGTTCTTC,CSAQGAGGGSYNEQFF
TRBD1,few,TRBV29-1,TRBJ2-7,TGCAGCGTTGGACAGGGAGCATCCTACGAGCAGTACTTC,CSVGQGASYEQYF
NA,few,TRBV27,TRBJ1-6,TGTGCCAGCAGTTTTTCAGGGTCGGGCTATAATTCACCCCTCCACTTT,CASSFSGSGYNSPLHF
NA,many,TRBV29-1,TRBJ2-7,TGCGCAGTTACCGCCCCCAACGAGCAGTACTTC,CAVTAPNEQYF
TRBD2,few,TRBV20-1,TRBJ2-7,TGCAGTGCTCTACCCGGGACTAGCGTCGGGCGGGGGTTCTACGAGCAGTACTTC,CSALPGTSVGRGFYEQYF
TRBD2,few,TRBV29-1,TRBJ2-2,TGCAGCGTGGGGAGGACTAGCGGGAAAGTAACCGGGGAGCTGTTTTTT,CSVGRTSGKVTGELFF
NA,few,TRBV27,TRBJ1-2,TGTGCCAGCAGTTTATGGTCCGGGGGAGGCTACACCTTC,CASSLWSGGGYTF
TRBD2,NA,TRBV7-6,TRBJ2-5,TGTGCCAGCAGCTTAGGGGCCGGGACTAACCTGAGGGAGACCCAGTACTTC,CASSLGAGTNLRETQYF
TRBD2,few,TRBV4-3,TRBJ2-1,TGCGCCAGCAGCCAAAATATAGCGGGAGGGAATGAGCAGTTCTTC,CASSQNIAGGNEQFF
TRBD1,few,TRBV25-1,TRBJ1-6,TGTGCCAGCAGTGAAGTGGGACAGGGGCGGTCACCCCTCCACTTT,CASSEVGQGRSPLHF
NA,NA,TRBV10-3,TRBJ2-7,TGTGCCGGCCAAGGTTCTCAGGGAAACGAGCAGTACTTC,CAGQGSQGNEQYF
TRBD2,NA,TRBV2,TRBJ2-5,TGTGCCTGGGGACTAGATCAGAGGGAGACCCAGTACTTC,CAWGLDQRETQYF
NA,NA,TRBV5-4,TRBJ1-2,TGTACCAGCAGCCCCGCTCCCCGGGATGGCTACACCTTC,CTSSPAPRDGYTF
NA,few,TRBV20-1,TRBJ2-1,TGCAGTGCTGAACTAGCTTCATCCTACAATGAGCAGTTCTTC,CSAELASSYNEQFF
TRBD2,NA,TRBV7-2,TRBJ2-3,TGTGCCAGCAGCCCACTCCTTAGCGGGGAGGGGCGGTATTTT,CASSPLLSGEGRYF
NA,NA,TRBV11-2,TRBJ2-3,TGTGCCAGCAGCTCATACGGGAGCGGCACAGATACGCAGTATTTT,CASSSYGSGTDTQYF
NA,NA,TRBV2,TRBJ1-4,TGTGCCAGCAGTGCCCGGGGGCCGTCGGGTGAAAAACTGTTTTTT,CASSARGPSGEKLFF
NA,few,TRBV7-3,TRBJ1-2,TGTGCCAGCAGCCTACACGCAGGGGAGGGCTATGGCTACACCTTC,CASSLHAGEGYGYTF
TRBD1,NA,TRBV20-1,TRBJ2-4,TGCAGTGCTAGTGTCCAGGGGGCATTGGACATTCAGTACTTC,CSASVQGALDIQYF
NA,NA,TRBV24-1,TRBJ2-5,TGTGCCACCAGTGATCCAGGGAGAGAGACCCAGTACTTC,CATSDPGRETQYF
NA,few,TRBV11-2,TRBJ2-7,TGTGCCAGCAGCTTAGGGGTTTCCGGTACCTACGAGCAGTACTTC,CASSLGVSGTYEQYF
NA,few,TRBV27,TRBJ2-1,TGTGCCAGCAGTTTGGTAGGGTCTTTCCGGGAGCAGTTCTTC,CASSLVGSFREQFF
NA,NA,TRBV6-2/TRBV6-3,TRBJ2-2,TGTGCCAGCAGCCCCCTTGGGGCGCGTGCCACCGGGGAGCTGTTTTTT,CASSPLGARATGELFF
NA,NA,TRBV7-9,TRBJ2-1,TGTGCCAGCAGTCCCCTGGGGGGGGCGTTGTACAATGAGCAGTTCTTC,CASSPLGGALYNEQFF
TRBD2,NA,TRBV6-5,TRBJ2-5,TGTGCCAGCAGTCCTAGCGGGAGTTTCGATGAGCAGTACTTC,CASSPSGSFDEQYF
TRBD1,NA,TRBV5-6,TRBJ2-3,TGTGCCAGCAGCTTCAGGGACAGAGATTTAGGTACGCAGTATTTT,CASSFRDRDLGTQYF
TRBD2,few,TRBV25-1,TRBJ2-7,TGTGCCAGCAGTGATCCGCTAGCGGGATTAGAGCAGTACTTC,CASSDPLAGLEQYF
NA,few,TRBV28,TRBJ2-5,TGTGCCAGCTCGGACAGCCATTGGGAGACCCAGTACTTC,CASSDSHWETQYF
NA,NA,TRBV28,TRBJ2-1,TGTGCCAGCAGTTTCCGGGGTCCGCAGTTCTTC,CASSFRGPQFF
TRBD2,NA,TRBV6-1,TRBJ2-2,TGTGCCAGCAGGGACGGGACTAGCGGGATCACCGGGGAGCTGTTTTTT,CASRDGTSGITGELFF